This paragraph covers one TCR beta chain sequence. The CDR3 has 15 residues. CDR1 and CDR2 from the germline V gene are MDHEN and SYDVKM. Trimming took off 4 bases at V and 6 bases at J, with 16 bases between the two ends. The primer mix had 60 Vbeta and 13 Jbeta primers. Clones were sequenced by immunoSEQ multiplex PCR, and TCRdb holds only the in-frame ones, with some missing. The sample totals 120,000 to 150,000 clones. This record belongs to a study of cytomegalovirus exposure and HLA in healthy donors. Sequences were obtained from PBMCs. This chain links TRBV28 with TRBJ2-4; TRBD1 is a possible D gene (7 bases). The TCR sequence derives from a woman between 18 and 29 years old in good health and CMV-seronegative. CDR3 sequence: CASSSGGQGVNIQYF. The CDR3 bases are TGTGCCAGCAGTTCCGGAGGGCAGGGGGTAAACATTCAGTACTTC.